Following are 25 T cell receptor beta chains from one sample sequenced in a study of T cell repertoires in cytomegalovirus infection (dated by TCRdb to the late 2010s). The run used an Illumina HiSeq 1500. TCRdb reprocessing: public reads trimmed at Q25 with fastp, clones called with MiXCR, in-frame beta chains kept. A single entry per CDR3 protein holds the most common genes and DNA from its merged rows. Recorded for this sample are some 270,000 distinct CDR3 sequences; over 15% of them occurred a single time. About half of the sample is held by the ten biggest clonotypes. Sample: CD8+ T cells from PBMCs. The receptor set was obtained from a human donor in good health (CMV status not recorded). Some clones in this sample may be carry-over from other donors' samples.

This clonotype was seen more than once but under ten times. The CDR3 sequence is CASSFTGTGTNTEAFF. CDR3 DNA: TGTGCCAGCAGTTTTACCGGGACAGGGACCAACACTGAAGCTTTCTTT. The rearrangement uses TRBV28 and TRBJ1-1; 9 bases map to TRBD1. The length of the CDR3 is 16 residues. The germline V gene encodes CDR1 MDHEN and CDR2 SYDVKM. Trimming took 3 bases from V and 2 from J; bases not matched to a gene: 7.

CDR3 coding DNA: TGTGCCAGCAGCTTGTTCCCAGGGGCGTATCCTGGCTACACCTTC. Translating gives CASSLFPGAYPGYTF. This rearrangement joins TRBV7-2 to TRBJ1-2; D may be TRBD1 (6 bases). Trimming removed 3 bases at V and 7 bases at J, with 18 bases between. Germline CDR1 and CDR2: SGHTA and FQGNSA. CDR3 length: 15 amino acids.

This clonotype was seen ten or more times. This chain uses TRBV7-9 with TRBJ1-1; D may be TRBD1 (5 bases). Germline values: CDR1 SEHNR, CDR2 FQNEAQ (reference sequence). V shed 1 base and J shed 5 bases, with 8 bases lying between them. The CDR3 covers 13 residues. The CDR3 DNA reads as TGTGCCAGCAGCTTAGGGGGCAGTACTGAAGCTTTCTTT. Amino acids: CASSLGGSTEAFF.

The chain employs TRBV7-9 and TRBJ2-2; D gene ambiguous. CDR3 size: 12 residues. CDR1 SEHNR and CDR2 FQNEAQ come from the germline V gene (reference sequence). V shed 4 bases and J shed 7 bases, with 7 bases lying between them. The CDR3 sequence: CASSYLGGELFF. CDR3 coding DNA: TGTGCCAGCAGCTACTTGGGCGGGGAGCTGTTTTTT.

The chain is built from TRBV9 and TRBJ2-1, with D hard to call. V was shortened by 0 bases and J by 4 bases, with 11 bases between the two germline ends. In germline, CDR1 is SGDLS, CDR2 YYNGEE. The CDR3 has 15 amino acids. This CDR3 reads CASSVATVSYNEQFF. The CDR3, as DNA: TGTGCCAGCAGCGTAGCTACGGTGAGTTACAATGAGCAGTTCTTC.

Many counts were recorded for this clonotype. The rearrangement uses TRBV7-9 and TRBJ2-5; TRBD2 agrees at 11 bases. J was trimmed by 4 bases and V by 3 bases; bases with no gene match: 4. The germline gives CDR1 SEHNR, CDR2 FQNEAQ (reference sequence). The CDR3 runs to 15 residues. The CDR3 DNA reads as TGTGCCAGCAGCTTTCCGACTAGCGGGGTAGAGACCCAGTACTTC. Translation gives CASSFPTSGVETQYF. The full variable domain, completed using reference TRBV7-9 and TRBJ2-5, is DTGVSQNPRHKITKRGQNVTFRCDPISEHNRLYWYRQTLGQGPEFLTYFQNEAQLEKSRLLSDRFSAERPKGSFSTLEIQRTEQGDSAMYLCASSFPTSGVETQYFGPGTRLLVL.

This clonotype was seen repeatedly, ten times or more. The chain employs TRBV7-9 and TRBJ2-7; 8 positions match TRBD1. Germline lookup yields CDR1 SEHNR and CDR2 FQNEAQ (reference sequence). Trimming took 5 bases from V and 5 from J; bases not matched to a gene: 5. The CDR3 is 13 residues long. The CDR3 nucleotides read TGTGCCAGCAGCGACAGGGGCAGCGACGAGCAGTACTTC. Residues: CASSDRGSDEQYF.

The V gene is TRBV9, the J gene TRBJ2-7, with D possibly called TRBD1 or TRBD2 (7 bases each). With 4 bases removed from V and 5 bases from J, the gap between germline ends came to 19 bases. CDR1 is SGDLS, CDR2 YYNGEE, per germline. This CDR3 spans 15 amino acids. This CDR3 reads CASSKGGDSAHEQYF. The DNA for the CDR3 is TGTGCCAGCAGCAAAGGGGGGGACAGTGCCCACGAGCAGTACTTC. The variable domain in full, with the rest retrieved from reference TRBV9 and TRBJ2-7, is DSGVTQTPKHLITATGQRVTLRCSPRSGDLSVYWYQQSLDQGLQFLIQYYNGEERAKGNILERFSAQQFPDLHSELNLSSLELGDSALYFCASSKGGDSAHEQYFGPGTRLTVT.

The CDR3 bases are TGTGCCACCAGCAGAGATATGGGGATCTCCTACGAGCAGTACTTC. This translates into CATSRDMGISYEQYF. The J gene is TRBJ2-7, the V gene TRBV15; D gene ambiguous. CDR3 length: 15 residues. Per the germline V gene, CDR1 is LNHNV and CDR2 is YYDKDF (reference sequence). V was shortened by 0 bases and J by 0 bases, with 9 bases between the two germline ends.

This clonotype was detected a few times. The chain couples TRBV6-1 to TRBJ2-7; unclear D gene. The CDR3 spans 13 residues. The V gene's germline CDR1 is MNHNS and CDR2 SASEGT. V was trimmed by 2 bases and J by 2 bases, leaving 7 bases between them. For the CDR3, the DNA is TGTGCCAGCAGTGAATCTGGCCCCTACGAGCAGTACTTC. This gives the protein CASSESGPYEQYF.

The gene calls are TRBV7-8 and TRBJ2-6; TRBD1 aligns across 8 bases. With 0 bases clipped from V and 4 bases from J, the junction kept 2 bases outside the gene matches. Germline V gene sequence: CDR1 SGHVS, CDR2 FQNEAQ. The CDR3 has 16 amino acids. The CDR3 here is CASSLATGGGANVLTF. The CDR3 bases are TGTGCCAGCAGCTTAGCAACAGGGGGGGGGGCCAACGTCCTGACTTTC.

The chain is built from TRBV19 and TRBJ1-1; TRBD1 matches at 10 bases. V trimming: 4 bases; J trimming: 4 bases; junction bases outside the gene matches: 6. The CDR3 consists of 15 residues. The germline V gene encodes CDR1 LNHDA and CDR2 SQIVND (reference sequence). This CDR3 is CASSTLDRGGTEAFF. CDR3 DNA: TGTGCCAGTAGTACCCTGGACAGGGGGGGCACTGAAGCTTTCTTT. The whole variable domain, filled in from reference TRBV19 and TRBJ1-1, reads DGGITQSPKYLFRKEGQNVTLSCEQNLNHDAMYWYRQDPGQGLRLIYYSQIVNDFQKGDIAEGYSVSREKKESFPLTVTSAQKNPTAFYLCASSTLDRGGTEAFFGQGTRLTVV.

In DNA, the CDR3 is TGTGCCGACTCGGGCACGGACTCGAACACCGGGGAGCTGTTTTTT. Translation: CADSGTDSNTGELFF. The chain uses TRBV7-4 and TRBJ2-2; the D gene is possibly TRBD2 (5 bases). Germline V gene sequence: CDR1 SGHVT, CDR2 SQSDAQ. CDR3 length equals 15 residues. Trimming took off 11 bases at V and 0 bases at J, with 16 bases between the two ends.

The table lists this clonotype with many counts. The chain carries TRBV6-1 and TRBJ2-3; 7 bases line up with TRBD1. Germline CDR1 and CDR2: MNHNS and SASEGT. With V trimmed by 8 bases and J by 2 bases, 7 bases remained unmatched. This CDR3 spans 14 amino acids. The CDR3 DNA is TGTGCCAGCTCTGGGGACAGCGACACAGATACGCAGTATTTT. It specifies CASSGDSDTDTQYF.

This chain uses TRBV5-5 with TRBJ2-7; D is possibly TRBD1 or TRBD2 (5 bases each). V dropped 0 bases and J dropped 3 bases, with 13 bases sitting between them. Per the germline V gene, CDR1 is SGHKS and CDR2 is YYEKEE (reference sequence). CDR3 length: 15 amino acids. CDR3 residues: CASSLARGESYEQYF. The CDR3 DNA reads as TGTGCCAGCAGCTTGGCGAGAGGGGAGAGCTACGAGCAGTACTTC.

This clonotype was counted only a few times. The gene calls are TRBV29-1 and TRBJ1-3; D ambiguous. CDR1 is SQVTM and CDR2 is ANQGSEA in the germline V gene. The CDR3 sequence is 13 residues long. The ends were cut back, 1 base at V and 2 bases at J, with 6 bases in the middle. The CDR3 sequence is CSVEGDPGNTIYF. The CDR3 DNA follows: TGCAGCGTTGAAGGGGATCCTGGAAACACCATATATTTT.

This clonotype was seen a single time. The chain joins TRBV3-1 to TRBJ1-1; 11 nucleotides line up with TRBD1. There are 15 residues in the CDR3. The V gene's germline CDR1 is LGHDT and CDR2 YNNKEL (reference sequence). The junction had 4 bases not matched to a gene; V was cut back by 3 bases and J by 4 bases. For the CDR3, the DNA is TGTGCCAGCAGCCAGAACGGACAGGGGGCCACTGAAGCTTTCTTT. It is translated as CASSQNGQGATEAFF.

The chain couples TRBV6-2 or TRBV6-3 to TRBJ2-2, with D hard to call. Germline CDR1 reads MNHEY; CDR2 reads SVGEGT. Trimming took off 3 bases at V and 5 bases at J, with 13 bases between the two ends. This CDR3 has 15 amino acids. The CDR3 nucleotides are TGTGCCAGCAGTTATACTCTTGGCCGAACCGGGGAGCTGTTTTTT. Translation: CASSYTLGRTGELFF.

This clonotype came up a few times. The chain joins TRBV14 to TRBJ2-1; D not certain. This CDR3 has 15 residues. V shed 3 bases and J shed 5 bases, with 14 bases lying between them. Germline values: CDR1 SGHDN, CDR2 FVKESK. The CDR3 loop is CASSQHNDPNNEQFF. CDR3 coding DNA: TGTGCCAGCAGCCAGCACAACGACCCGAACAATGAGCAGTTCTTC.

There are many counts of this clonotype. The chain recombines TRBV28 with TRBJ2-1; D not resolved. Between the trimmed V and J ends, which lost 6 bases and 2 bases, there was a span of 11 bases. CDR3 length: 14 residues. CDR1 and CDR2 (germline): MDHEN, SYDVKM. The CDR3 nucleotides are TGTGCCAGCAGCTTTTCAGGACCCTACAATGAGCAGTTCTTC. This translates into CASSFSGPYNEQFF. Looking up the rest from reference TRBV28 and TRBJ2-1 gives the full variable domain: DVKVTQSSRYLVKRTGEKVFLECVQDMDHENMFWYRQDPGLGLRLIYFSYDVKMKEKGDIPEGYSVSREKKERFSLILESASTNQTSMYLCASSFSGPYNEQFFGPGTRLTVL.

The chain couples TRBV14 to TRBJ2-5; D gene uncertain. In germline, CDR1 is SGHDN, CDR2 FVKESK. V was pared by 1 base and J by 3 bases, with 3 bases between. CDR3 length: 12 amino acids. Here the CDR3 reads CASSQVKETQYF. The CDR3 DNA is TGTGCCAGCAGCCAAGTAAAAGAGACCCAGTACTTC.

The V gene is TRBV19, the J gene TRBJ1-5; D ambiguous. Germline V gene sequence: CDR1 LNHDA, CDR2 SQIVND (reference sequence). The CDR3 is 14 amino acids. Trimming pared 5 bases from V and 4 bases from J, leaving 12 bases between. The CDR3 bases are TGTGCCAGTAGTTCCCCCGACGGGAATCAGCCCCAGCATTTT. Encoded protein: CASSSPDGNQPQHF.

This clonotype showed up just a few times. The chain recombines TRBV27 with TRBJ1-5; D is unclear. V lost 4 bases, J lost 5 bases, and 6 bases lay in between. The CDR3 consists of 12 residues. Germline CDR1 and CDR2: MNHEY and SMNVEV (reference sequence). The CDR3 sequence: CASSSSDQPQHF. CDR3 bases: TGTGCCAGCAGTTCCTCCGATCAGCCCCAGCATTTT.

The chain combines TRBV7-9 with TRBJ1-2; the match to TRBD1 covers 7 bases. The CDR3 contains 15 residues. The V gene end was trimmed by 5 bases and the J gene end by 5 bases; junction bases not matched to a gene: 11. Germline V gives CDR1 SEHNR, CDR2 FQNEAQ (reference sequence). The DNA of the CDR3 is TGTGCCAGCAGCCCCCGAACAGGGGTGACATATGGCTACACCTTC. It translates to CASSPRTGVTYGYTF.

In this sample, this clonotype turned up many times. V usage is TRBV7-6 and J usage is TRBJ1-1; D gene unclear. The CDR3 is 15 amino acids. CDR1 and CDR2 from the germline V gene are SGHVS and FNYEAQ. The V end was cut by 0 bases, the J end by 1 base, with 9 bases between. The CDR3: CASSLASGSNTEAFF. The CDR3 DNA sequence: TGTGCCAGCAGCTTAGCGTCGGGTTCGAACACTGAAGCTTTCTTT.